A selection of T cell receptor beta chains follows, all from one sample in a study of T-cell reconstitution after alpha-beta-depleted transplantation in children. Each CDR3 protein gets one entry after TCRdb re-called the PCR reads with MiXCR. The sample carries a few hundred thousand distinct CDR3 sequences, about 8.8% recorded once. Sequences were derived from PBMCs from the stem cell graft donor, sampled from the stem cell graft. The receptor source for this set is a human donor who donated a stem cell graft to a child with SCID. Each CDR3 is given with its conserved first and last residue. A D gene is named only where the DNA matches it firmly. Not all rows give a size; the values are once, few, many and, for expanded clones, a class.

J gene	D gene	V gene	clone size	CDR3 DNA	CDR3 protein
TRBJ1-2	TRBD1	TRBV29-1	-	TGCAGCGCACAGGGGACAGCTAACTATGGCTACACCTTC	CSAQGTANYGYTF
TRBJ2-3	-	TRBV4-2	many	TGTGCCAGCAGCCAAGATAAGGGGGGGGGCACAGATACGCAGTATTTT	CASSQDKGGGTDTQYF
TRBJ2-7	-	TRBV3-1	many	TGTGCCAGCAGCCAAACTTCAATTTCCTACGAGCAGTACTTC	CASSQTSISYEQYF
TRBJ2-5	-	TRBV7-8	few	TGTGCCAGCAGCAAGGACGGCTTTATAGAGACCCAGTACTTC	CASSKDGFIETQYF
TRBJ2-7	TRBD2	TRBV5-1	many	TGCGCCAGCAGCTTGTTGGGAGGGCAGTCATCTACCTCCTACGAGCAGTACTTC	CASSLLGGQSSTSYEQYF
TRBJ1-1	-	TRBV15	many	TGTGCCACCAGCATCCGGGACCCTGGGGCTGAAGCTTTCTTT	CATSIRDPGAEAFF
TRBJ2-7	TRBD1	TRBV5-1	few	TGCGCCAGCAGCCTAAAGGTTTTCGGGGACAGGGGAGGCTTTGCCGAGCAGTACTTC	CASSLKVFGDRGGFAEQYF
TRBJ1-2	-	TRBV6-5	many	TGTGCCAGCAGTTACAAGAAGGACAGAGACTATGGCTACACCTTC	CASSYKKDRDYGYTF
TRBJ2-3	-	TRBV24-1	many	TGTGCCACCAGTGATTTGCCAGACAGCCTCTCCACCTATACGCAGTATTTT	CATSDLPDSLSTYTQYF
TRBJ1-2	-	TRBV10-3	many	TGTGCCACCTCCCAGGTAAACGATGGCTACACCTTC	CATSQVNDGYTF
TRBJ2-5	TRBD2	TRBV5-5	few	TGTGCCAGCAGCTTGGGCGGGGGGGGCCTCGGGGACTTC	CASSLGGGGLGDF
TRBJ2-2	-	TRBV5-5	many	TGTGCCAGCAGCTTGGGGACAGCACCTCTACGTTTGGTGTTTTTT	CASSLGTAPLRLVFF
TRBJ1-2	-	TRBV20-1	many	TGCAGTGCTAGAGCCTACACGGATGGCTACACCTTC	CSARAYTDGYTF
TRBJ1-5	-	TRBV12-3/TRBV12-4	-	TGTGCCCCCCAGGGACACCTTAGCAATCAGCCCCAGCATTTT	CAPQGHLSNQPQHF
TRBJ1-1	TRBD1	TRBV20-1	many	TGCAGTGCCATGACAGGGGGTTCTTCCACTGAAGCTTTCTTT	CSAMTGGSSTEAFF
TRBJ2-7	-	TRBV5-1	many	TGCGCCAGCAGCTTGTCTGTGCAGGAGACCTACGAGCAGTACTTC	CASSLSVQETYEQYF
TRBJ2-3	-	TRBV20-1	many	TGCAGTGCCCTTGGCGCAGCCAACCCTTCAGATACGCAGTATTTT	CSALGAANPSDTQYF
TRBJ2-7	-	TRBV10-2	many	TGCGCCAGCAGTGAACTATACGAGCAGTACTTC	CASSELYEQYF
TRBJ1-2	-	TRBV5-5	many	TGTGCCAGCAGCTACACCCCAGGGGCCGGCTACACCTTC	CASSYTPGAGYTF
TRBJ2-1	-	TRBV14	few	TGTGCCAGCAGCCTTAGACAACTTTCACCCAATGAGCAGTTCTTC	CASSLRQLSPNEQFF
TRBJ1-2	-	TRBV18	many	TGTGCCAGCTCACCAACCGGTTTGAACTATGGCTACACCTTC	CASSPTGLNYGYTF
TRBJ1-1	-	TRBV2	many	TGTGCCAGCGGGCGGTCGAACACTGAAGCTTTCTTT	CASGRSNTEAFF
TRBJ1-2	-	TRBV20-1	many	TGCAGTGCTAGAGGCCCCCAGAGAAGCTATGGCTACACCTTC	CSARGPQRSYGYTF
TRBJ2-5	-	TRBV5-1	-	TGCGCCAGCAGCGTGGGAATGGGGGCCGAGACCCAGTACTTC	CASSVGMGAETQYF